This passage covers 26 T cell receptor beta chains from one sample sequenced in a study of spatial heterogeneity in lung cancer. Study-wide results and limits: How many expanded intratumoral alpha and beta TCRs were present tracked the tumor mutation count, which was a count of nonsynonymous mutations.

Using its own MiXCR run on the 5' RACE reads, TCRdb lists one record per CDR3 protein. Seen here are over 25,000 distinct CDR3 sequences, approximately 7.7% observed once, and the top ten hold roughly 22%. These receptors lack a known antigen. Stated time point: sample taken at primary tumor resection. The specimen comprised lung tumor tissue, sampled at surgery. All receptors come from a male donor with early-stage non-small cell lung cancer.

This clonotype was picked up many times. For the CDR3, the DNA is TGTGCCAGCAGCCCTTACGCGGGGGGCGAGCAGTACTTC. This encodes CASSPYAGGEQYF. The V and J genes are TRBV12-3 or TRBV12-4 and TRBJ2-7; 8 bases map to TRBD2. V shed 6 bases, J shed 6 bases, and the junction held 7 bases outside the gene matches. The CDR3 covers 13 residues.

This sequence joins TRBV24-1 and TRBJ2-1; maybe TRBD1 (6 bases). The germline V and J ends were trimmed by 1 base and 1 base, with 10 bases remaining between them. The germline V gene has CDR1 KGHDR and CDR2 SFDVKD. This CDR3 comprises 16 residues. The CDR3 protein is CATSDFGTKSYNEQFF. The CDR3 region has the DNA TGTGCCACCAGTGATTTCGGGACAAAGTCCTACAATGAGCAGTTCTTC.

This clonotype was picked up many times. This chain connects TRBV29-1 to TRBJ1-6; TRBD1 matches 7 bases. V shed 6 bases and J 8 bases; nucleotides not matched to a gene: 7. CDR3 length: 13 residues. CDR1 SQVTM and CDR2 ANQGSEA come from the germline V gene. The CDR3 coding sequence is TGCAGCGTAGGCACAGGGGAGGATTCACCCCTCCACTTT. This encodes CSVGTGEDSPLHF.

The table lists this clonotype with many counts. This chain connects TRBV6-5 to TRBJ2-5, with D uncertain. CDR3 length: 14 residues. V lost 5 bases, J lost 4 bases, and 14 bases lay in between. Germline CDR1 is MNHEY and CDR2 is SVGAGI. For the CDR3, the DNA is TGTGCCAGCAGTCCGACCGCTAGAGCAGAGACCCAGTACTTC. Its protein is CASSPTARAETQYF.

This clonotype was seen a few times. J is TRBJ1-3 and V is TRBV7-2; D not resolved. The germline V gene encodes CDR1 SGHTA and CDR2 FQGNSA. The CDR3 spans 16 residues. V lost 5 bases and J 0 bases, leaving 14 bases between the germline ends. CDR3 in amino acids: CASSPPPRSSGNTIYF. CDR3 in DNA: TGTGCCAGCAGCCCCCCACCTAGGAGCTCTGGAAACACCATATATTTT. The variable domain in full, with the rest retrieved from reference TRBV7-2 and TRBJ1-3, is GAGVSQSPSNKVTEKGKDVELRCDPISGHTALYWYRQSLGQGLEFLIYFQGNSAPDKSGLPSDRFSAERTGGSVSTLTIQRTQQEDSAVYLCASSPPPRSSGNTIYFGEGSWLTVV.

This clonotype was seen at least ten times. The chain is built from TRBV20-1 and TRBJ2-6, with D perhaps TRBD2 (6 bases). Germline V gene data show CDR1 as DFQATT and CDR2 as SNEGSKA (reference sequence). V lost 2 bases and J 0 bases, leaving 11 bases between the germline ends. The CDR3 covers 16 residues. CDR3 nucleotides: TGCAGTGCTAGAAGCGACGGGAGCTCTGGGGCCAACGTCCTGACTTTC. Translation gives CSARSDGSSGANVLTF.

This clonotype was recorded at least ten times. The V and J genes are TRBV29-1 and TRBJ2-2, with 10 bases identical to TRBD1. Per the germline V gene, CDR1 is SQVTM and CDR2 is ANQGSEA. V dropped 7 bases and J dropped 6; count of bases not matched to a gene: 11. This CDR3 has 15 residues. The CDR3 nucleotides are TGCAGCGCTGGGACAGGGGAAGGCGAAGCCGGGGAGCTGTTTTTT. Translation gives CSAGTGEGEAGELFF.

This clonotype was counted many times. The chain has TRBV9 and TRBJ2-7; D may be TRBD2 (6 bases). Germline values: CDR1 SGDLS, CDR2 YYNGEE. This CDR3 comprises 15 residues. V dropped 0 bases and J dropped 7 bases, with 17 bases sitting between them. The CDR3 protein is CASSVALSGEGEQYF. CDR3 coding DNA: TGTGCCAGCAGCGTAGCTCTGTCGGGAGAGGGGGAGCAGTACTTC.

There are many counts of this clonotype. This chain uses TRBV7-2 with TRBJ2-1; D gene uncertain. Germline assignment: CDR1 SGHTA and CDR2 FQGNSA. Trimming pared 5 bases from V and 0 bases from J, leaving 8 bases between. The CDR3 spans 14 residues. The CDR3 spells CASSQASSYNEQFF. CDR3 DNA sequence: TGTGCCAGCAGCCAGGCTTCCTCCTACAATGAGCAGTTCTTC.

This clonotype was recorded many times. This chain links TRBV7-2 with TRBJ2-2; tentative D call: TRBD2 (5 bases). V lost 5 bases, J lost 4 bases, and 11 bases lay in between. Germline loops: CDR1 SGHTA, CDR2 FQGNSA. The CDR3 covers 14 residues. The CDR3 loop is CASSGTGGTGELFF. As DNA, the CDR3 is TGTGCCAGCAGCGGTACTGGAGGCACCGGGGAGCTGTTTTTT.

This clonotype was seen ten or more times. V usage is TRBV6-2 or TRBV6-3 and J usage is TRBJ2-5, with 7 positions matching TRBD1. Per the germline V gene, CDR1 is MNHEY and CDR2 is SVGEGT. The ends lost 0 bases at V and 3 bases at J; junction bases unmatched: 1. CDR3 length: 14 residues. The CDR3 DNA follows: TGTGCCAGCAGTTACTCAGGGACAGAAGAGACCCAGTACTTC. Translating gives CASSYSGTEETQYF.

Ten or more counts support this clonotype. The CDR3 loop is CASSPGQGGQPQHF. The CDR3 region has the DNA TGTGCCAGCAGCCCTGGACAGGGGGGTCAGCCCCAGCATTTT. The chain joins TRBV12-3 or TRBV12-4 to TRBJ1-5; 10 bases align to TRBD1. V gave up 6 bases and J gave up 6 bases; unmatched junction bases: 5. CDR3 length: 14 amino acids.

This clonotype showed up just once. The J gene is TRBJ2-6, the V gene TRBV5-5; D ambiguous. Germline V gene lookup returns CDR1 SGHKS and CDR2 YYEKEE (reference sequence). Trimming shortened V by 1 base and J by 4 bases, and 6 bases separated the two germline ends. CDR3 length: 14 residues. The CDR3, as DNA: TGTGCCAGCAGCTTGCTCACAGGGGCCAACGTCCTGACTTTC. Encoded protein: CASSLLTGANVLTF.

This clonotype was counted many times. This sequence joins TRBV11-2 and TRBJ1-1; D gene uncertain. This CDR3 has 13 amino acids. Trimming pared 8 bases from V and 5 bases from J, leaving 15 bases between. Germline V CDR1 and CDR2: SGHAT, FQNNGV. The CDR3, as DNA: TGTGCCAGCTCACAAGGGTCCCTGACTGAAGCTTTCTTT. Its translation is CASSQGSLTEAFF.

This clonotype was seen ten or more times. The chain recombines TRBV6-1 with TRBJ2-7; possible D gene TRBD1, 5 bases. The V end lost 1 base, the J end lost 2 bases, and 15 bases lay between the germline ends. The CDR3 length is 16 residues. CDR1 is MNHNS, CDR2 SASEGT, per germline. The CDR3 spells CASSEGGIKGPYEQYF. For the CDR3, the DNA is TGTGCCAGCAGTGAAGGGGGTATCAAGGGGCCCTACGAGCAGTACTTC.

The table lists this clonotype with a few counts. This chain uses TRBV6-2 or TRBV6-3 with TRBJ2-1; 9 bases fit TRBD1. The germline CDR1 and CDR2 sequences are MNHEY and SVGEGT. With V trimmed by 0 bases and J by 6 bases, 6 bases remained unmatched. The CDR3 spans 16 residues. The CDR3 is CASSYSGQGKLNEQFF. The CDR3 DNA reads TGTGCCAGCAGTTACTCGGGACAGGGCAAACTCAATGAGCAGTTCTTC.

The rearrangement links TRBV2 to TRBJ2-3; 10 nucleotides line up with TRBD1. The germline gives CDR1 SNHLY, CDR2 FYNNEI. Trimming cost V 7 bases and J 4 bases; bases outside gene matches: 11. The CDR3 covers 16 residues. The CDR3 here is CASTPGQGSEADTQYF. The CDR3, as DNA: TGTGCCAGCACCCCGGGACAGGGGAGTGAAGCAGATACGCAGTATTTT.

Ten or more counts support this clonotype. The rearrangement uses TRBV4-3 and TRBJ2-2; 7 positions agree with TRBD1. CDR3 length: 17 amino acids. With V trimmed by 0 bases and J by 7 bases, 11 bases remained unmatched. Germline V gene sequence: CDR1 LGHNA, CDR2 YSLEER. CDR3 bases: TGCGCCAGCAGCCAAGATCTAGGACAGGTGGTCTTCGGGGAGCTGTTTTTT. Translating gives CASSQDLGQVVFGELFF.

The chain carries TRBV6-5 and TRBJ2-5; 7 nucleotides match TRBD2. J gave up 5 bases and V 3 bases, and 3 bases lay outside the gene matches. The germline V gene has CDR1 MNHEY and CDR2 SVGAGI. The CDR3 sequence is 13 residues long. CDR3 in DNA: TGTGCCAGCAGTTATTCGGGAGGTGAGACCCAGTACTTC. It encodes CASSYSGGETQYF.

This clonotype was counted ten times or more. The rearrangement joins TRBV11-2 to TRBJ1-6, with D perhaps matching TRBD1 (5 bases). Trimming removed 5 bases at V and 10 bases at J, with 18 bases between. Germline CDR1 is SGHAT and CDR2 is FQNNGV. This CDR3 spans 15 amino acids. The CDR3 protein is CASSNTVDSRSPLHF. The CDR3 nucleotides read TGTGCCAGCAGCAATACCGTCGACAGTAGATCACCCCTCCACTTT.

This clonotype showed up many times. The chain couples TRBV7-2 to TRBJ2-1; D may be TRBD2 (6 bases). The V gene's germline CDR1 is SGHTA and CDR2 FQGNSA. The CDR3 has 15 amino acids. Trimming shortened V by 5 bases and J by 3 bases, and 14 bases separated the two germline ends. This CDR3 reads CASSPTGTLYNEQFF. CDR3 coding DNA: TGTGCCAGCAGCCCCACTGGGACTCTCTACAATGAGCAGTTCTTC. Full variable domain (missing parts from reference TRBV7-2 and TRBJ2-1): GAGVSQSPSNKVTEKGKDVELRCDPISGHTALYWYRQSLGQGLEFLIYFQGNSAPDKSGLPSDRFSAERTGGSVSTLTIQRTQQEDSAVYLCASSPTGTLYNEQFFGPGTRLTVL.

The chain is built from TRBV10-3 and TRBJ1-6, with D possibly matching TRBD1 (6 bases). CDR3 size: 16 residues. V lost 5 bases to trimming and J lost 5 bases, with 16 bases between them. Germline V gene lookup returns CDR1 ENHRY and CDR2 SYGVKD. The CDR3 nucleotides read TGTGCCATCAGTCCTTCCGGGACACTTAATAATTCACCCCTCCACTTT. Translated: CAISPSGTLNNSPLHF.

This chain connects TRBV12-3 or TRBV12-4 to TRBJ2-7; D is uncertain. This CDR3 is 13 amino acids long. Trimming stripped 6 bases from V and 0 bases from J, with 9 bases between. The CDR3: CASSADGSYEQYF. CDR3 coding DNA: TGTGCCAGCAGCGCAGACGGCTCCTACGAGCAGTACTTC.

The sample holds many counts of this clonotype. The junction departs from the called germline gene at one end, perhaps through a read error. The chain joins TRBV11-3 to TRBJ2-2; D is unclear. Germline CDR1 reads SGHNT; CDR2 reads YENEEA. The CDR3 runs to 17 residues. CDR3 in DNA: TGTGCCAGCAACTTAGGGTTGGGCGGAGAAAACACCGGGGAGCTGTTTTTT. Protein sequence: CASNLGLGGENTGELFF.

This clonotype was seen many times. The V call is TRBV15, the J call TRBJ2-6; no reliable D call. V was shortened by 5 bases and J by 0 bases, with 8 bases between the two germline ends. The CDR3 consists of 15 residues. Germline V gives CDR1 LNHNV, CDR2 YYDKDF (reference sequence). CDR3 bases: TGTGCCACCAGCTTCCCAAGCTCTGGGGCCAACGTCCTGACTTTC. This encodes CATSFPSSGANVLTF.

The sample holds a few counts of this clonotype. The chain's CDR3 is CASSSSGTNQPQHF. DNA for the CDR3: TGTGCCAGCAGCTCCTCAGGGACCAATCAGCCCCAGCATTTT. This chain uses TRBV7-9 with TRBJ1-5; perhaps TRBD1 as D (5 bases). The length of the CDR3 is 14 residues. Germline lookup yields CDR1 SEHNR and CDR2 FQNEAQ (reference sequence). V shed 4 bases and J shed 3 bases, with 10 bases lying between them.